This section outlines one TCR beta chain sequence together with its context. These data are taken from a study of OX40 agonist ivuxolimab in advanced cancers. J was trimmed by 6 bases and V by 5 bases; bases with no gene match: 3. CDR1 is WSHSY and CDR2 is SAAADI in the germline V gene. CDR3 length equals 13 residues. The repertoire was sequenced with immunoSEQ multiplex PCR; TCRdb's copy has only in-frame clones and lacks some. The data show several thousand clones, with 85% to 90% seen just once and approximately 4.7% held by the top ten. This receptor was obtained from an adult with an advanced solid tumor such as melanoma, head and neck, liver or kidney cancer. V gene TRBV10-2 combines with J gene TRBJ2-1; 8 bases map to TRBD1. The source material was CD4+ or CD8+ T cells sorted from blood, sampled in a trial of the OX40 agonist ivuxolimab. Here the CDR3 DNA reads TGCGCCAGCAGTCCGGGACAGGCCAATGAGCAGTTCTTC. It specifies CASSPGQANEQFF.